The clone carrying this TCR beta chain was recorded many times. Its target is unknown. This record belongs to a study of early T cells in non-severe SARS-CoV-2 infection. Looking at the study overall: The authors sequenced bulk RNA from unsorted whole blood, leaving chains unpaired.

General study points: Lookups in VDJdb leaned toward anti-spike CD8 responses and missed private and CD4 specificities.

The V gene's germline CDR1 is SQVTM and CDR2 ANQGSEA. V was cut by 5 bases and J by 2 bases, with 9 bases left in between. CDR3 length equals 12 residues. The TCR library protocol was used to attach unique molecular identifiers. These identifiers were attached to individual cDNA molecules. TCRdb re-derived calls from the 5' RACE reads in MiXCR, one entry per CDR3 protein. The sample lists tens of thousands of distinct CDR3 sequences; around 9% were seen once. The sample consisted of whole blood. The sequence was obtained from an adult who was a healthcare worker with PCR-confirmed SARS-CoV-2 infection or an uninfected control (not recorded which). The chain recombines TRBV29-1 with TRBJ1-2, with D possibly TRBD1 on 5 matching bases. CDR3 amino acids: CSVRDPNYGYTF. CDR3 in DNA: TGCAGCGTTCGGGACCCCAACTATGGCTACACCTTC.